This TCR beta chain was retrieved from a study of memory CD4+ T cells and cytomegalovirus serostatus. CDR3 length equals 13 residues. Germline CDR1 SQVTM, CDR2 ANQGSEA. V lost 3 bases, J lost 8 bases, and 8 bases stayed unmatched. Single viable CD3+CD4+CD8-CD45RO+ cells were sorted as the memory CD4+ T cells. Repertoires were generated with immunoSEQ multiplex PCR, while TCRdb's copy carries only in-frame clones and drops some. This sample has around 60,000 clones; about 81% occur once, and the top ten carry 0.88%. The clonotype was recovered from an adult in good health and CMV-seronegative. The sample taken for sequencing was memory CD4+ T cells from blood. The chain uses TRBV29-1 and TRBJ1-2; 8 bases match TRBD1. CDR3 bases: TGCAGCGTTGAGTTGGACAGGGCGGAGGGCTACACCTTC. Amino acids: CSVELDRAEGYTF.